This T cell receptor beta chain was identified in a study of identical twins. Regarding this clonotype: Its matching antigen is unknown.

Trimming left V 0 bases short and J 11 bases short, with 5 bases between. Germline V gene sequence: CDR1 SGHRS, CDR2 YFSETQ. The CDR3 length is 11 residues. General study findings and limits: Partly confounded zero-insertion analyses could result from invariant MAIT and iNKT cells. In drawing conclusions, the study used cross-sectional statistical analysis and did not follow the same donors. While abundant cord blood beta clonotypes carried fewer insertions, memory repertoires showed no such pattern.

TCRdb reprocessed the 5' RACE reads with MiXCR, giving one entry per CDR3 protein. The data contain roughly 630,000 distinct CDR3 sequences, roughly 7.1% of them seen just once; the ten biggest clones take up over 1.5%. The sample was also linked to a second study, of yellow fever vaccine responses in identical twins.

Sequencing was performed on PBMCs. The source is a woman between 18 and 29 years old in good health. V usage is TRBV5-1 and J usage is TRBJ1-4, with D unclear. The CDR3 nucleotides are TGCGCCAGCAGCTTGGGAGCCAAACTGTTTTTT. It specifies CASSLGAKLFF.